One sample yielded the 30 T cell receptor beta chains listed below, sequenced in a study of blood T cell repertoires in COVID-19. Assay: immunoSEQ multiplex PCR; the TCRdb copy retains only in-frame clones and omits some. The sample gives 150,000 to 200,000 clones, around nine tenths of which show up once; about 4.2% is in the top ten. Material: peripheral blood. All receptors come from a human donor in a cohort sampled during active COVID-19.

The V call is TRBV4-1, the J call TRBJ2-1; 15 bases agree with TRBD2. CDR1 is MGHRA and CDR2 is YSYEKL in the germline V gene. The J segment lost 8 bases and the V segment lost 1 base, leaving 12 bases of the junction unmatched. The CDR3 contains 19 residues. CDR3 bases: TGCGCCAGCAGCCAAGGTACGTCCGGGACTAGCGGGGGGAAGGATGAGCAGTTCTTC. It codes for CASSQGTSGTSGGKDEQFF.

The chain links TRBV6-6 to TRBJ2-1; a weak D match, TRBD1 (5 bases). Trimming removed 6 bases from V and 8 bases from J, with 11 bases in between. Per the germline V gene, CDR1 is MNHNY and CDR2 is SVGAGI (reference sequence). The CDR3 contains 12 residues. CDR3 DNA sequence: TGTGCCAGCAGCCCTAGGGGCGATGAGCAGTTCTTC. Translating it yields CASSPRGDEQFF.

CDR3 protein: CASSPRPGTGAAGEAFF. The CDR3 nucleotides are TGTGCCAGCAGCCCCCGTCCCGGGACAGGCGCTGCCGGTGAAGCTTTCTTT. V and J are TRBV7-8 and TRBJ1-1; TRBD1 agrees at 8 bases. The germline gives CDR1 SGHVS, CDR2 FQNEAQ. The junction had 18 bases not matched to a gene; V was cut back by 5 bases and J by 7 bases. CDR3 size: 17 residues.

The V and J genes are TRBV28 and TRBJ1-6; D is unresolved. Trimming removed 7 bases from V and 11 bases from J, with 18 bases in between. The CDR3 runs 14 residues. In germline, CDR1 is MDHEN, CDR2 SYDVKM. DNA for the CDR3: TGTGCCAGCACCCAGGCTTTCCTCGCCACACCCCTCCACTTT. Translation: CASTQAFLATPLHF.

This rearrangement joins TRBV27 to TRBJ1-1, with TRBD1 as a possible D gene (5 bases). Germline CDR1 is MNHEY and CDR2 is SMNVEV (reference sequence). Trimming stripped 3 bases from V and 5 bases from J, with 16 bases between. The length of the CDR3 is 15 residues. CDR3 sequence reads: CASSFGSLGGTEAFF. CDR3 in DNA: TGTGCCAGCAGTTTTGGGTCCCTGGGGGGAACTGAAGCTTTCTTT.

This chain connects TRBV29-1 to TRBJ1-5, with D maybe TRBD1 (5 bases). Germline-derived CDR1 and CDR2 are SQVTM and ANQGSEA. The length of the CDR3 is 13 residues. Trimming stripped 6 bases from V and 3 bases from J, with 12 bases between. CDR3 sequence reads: CSVSTDINQPQHF. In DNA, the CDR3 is TGCAGCGTCTCGACAGACATCAATCAGCCCCAGCATTTT.

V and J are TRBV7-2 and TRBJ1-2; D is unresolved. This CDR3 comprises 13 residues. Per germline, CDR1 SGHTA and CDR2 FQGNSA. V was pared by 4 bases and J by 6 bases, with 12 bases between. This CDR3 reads CASSSRQLDGYTF. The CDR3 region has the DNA TGTGCCAGCAGCTCGCGGCAACTGGATGGCTACACCTTC.

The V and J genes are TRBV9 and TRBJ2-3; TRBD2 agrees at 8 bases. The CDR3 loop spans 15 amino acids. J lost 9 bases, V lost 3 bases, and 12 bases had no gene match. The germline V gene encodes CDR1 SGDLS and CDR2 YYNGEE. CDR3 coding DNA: TGTGCCAGCAGCGCCGTCGGGGGGGCTATACTAACGCAGTATTTT. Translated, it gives CASSAVGGAILTQYF.

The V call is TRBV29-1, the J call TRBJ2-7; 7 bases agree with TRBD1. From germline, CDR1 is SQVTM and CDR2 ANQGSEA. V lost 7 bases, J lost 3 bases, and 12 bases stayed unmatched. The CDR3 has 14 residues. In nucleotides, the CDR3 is TGCAGCGCTAAACTAAAGGGACAGCACTACGAGCAGTACTTC. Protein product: CSAKLKGQHYEQYF.

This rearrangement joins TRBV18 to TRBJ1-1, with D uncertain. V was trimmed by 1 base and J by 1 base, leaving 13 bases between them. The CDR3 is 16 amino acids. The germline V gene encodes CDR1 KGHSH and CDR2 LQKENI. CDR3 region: CASSPRGSSGNTEAFF. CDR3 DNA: TGTGCCAGCTCACCACGAGGGTCGTCGGGGAACACTGAAGCTTTCTTT.

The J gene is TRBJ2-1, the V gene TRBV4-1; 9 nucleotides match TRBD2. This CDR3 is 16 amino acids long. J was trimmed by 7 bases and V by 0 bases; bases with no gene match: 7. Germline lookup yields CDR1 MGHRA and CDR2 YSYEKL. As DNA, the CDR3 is TGCGCCAGCAGCCAAGATTGGGCGGGAGGGCTGAATGAGCAGTTCTTC. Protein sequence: CASSQDWAGGLNEQFF.

CDR3 nucleotides: TGTGTTGTAACCGGGACAGGGGCCATTACGCAGTATTTT. Its translation is CVVTGTGAITQYF. The J gene is TRBJ2-3, the V gene TRBV28; 10 bases match TRBD1. Germline V gene sequence: CDR1 MDHEN, CDR2 SYDVKM. The CDR3 is made up of 13 amino acids.

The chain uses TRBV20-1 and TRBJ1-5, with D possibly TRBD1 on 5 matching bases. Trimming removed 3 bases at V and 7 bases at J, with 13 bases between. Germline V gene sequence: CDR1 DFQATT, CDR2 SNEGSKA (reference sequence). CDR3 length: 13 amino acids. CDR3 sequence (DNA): TGCAGTGCTAGTGGACGGGGGGTCCAGCCCCAGCATTTT. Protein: CSASGRGVQPQHF.

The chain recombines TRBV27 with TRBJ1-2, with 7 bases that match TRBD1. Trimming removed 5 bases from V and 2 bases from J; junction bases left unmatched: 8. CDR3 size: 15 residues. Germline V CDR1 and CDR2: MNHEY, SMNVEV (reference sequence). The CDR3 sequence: CASSPASGGNYGYTF. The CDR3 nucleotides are TGTGCCAGCAGTCCGGCATCAGGGGGGAACTATGGCTACACCTTC.

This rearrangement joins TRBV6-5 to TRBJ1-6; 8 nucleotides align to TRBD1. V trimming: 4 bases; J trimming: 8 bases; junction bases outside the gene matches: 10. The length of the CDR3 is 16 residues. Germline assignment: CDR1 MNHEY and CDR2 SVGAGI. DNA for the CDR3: TGTGCCAGCAGTTCCCGCCGAAACAGGGGGGATTCACCCCTCCACTTT. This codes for CASSSRRNRGDSPLHF.

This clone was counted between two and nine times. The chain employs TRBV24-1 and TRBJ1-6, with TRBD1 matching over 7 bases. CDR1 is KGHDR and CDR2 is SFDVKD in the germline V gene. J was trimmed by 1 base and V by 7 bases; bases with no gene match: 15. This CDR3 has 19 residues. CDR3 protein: CATREYPTGDLSYNSPLHF. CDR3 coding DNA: TGTGCCACCAGGGAATATCCCACAGGGGACTTGTCCTATAATTCACCCCTCCACTTT.

The CDR3 loop reads CASKGRAGETGELFF. The CDR3 DNA reads as TGTGCCAGCAAGGGAAGGGCGGGAGAGACCGGGGAGCTGTTTTTT. J is TRBJ2-2 and V is TRBV6-5; 7 nucleotides line up with TRBD2. V trimming: 7 bases; J trimming: 5 bases; junction bases outside the gene matches: 10. This CDR3 has 15 amino acids. In germline, CDR1 is MNHEY, CDR2 SVGAGI.

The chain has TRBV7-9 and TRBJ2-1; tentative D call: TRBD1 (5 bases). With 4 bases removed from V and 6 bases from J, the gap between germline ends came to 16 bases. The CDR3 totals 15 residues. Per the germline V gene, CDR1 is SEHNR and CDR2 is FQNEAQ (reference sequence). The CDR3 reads CASSSQATRANEQFF. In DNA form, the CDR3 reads TGTGCCAGCAGCTCCCAGGCGACCAGGGCCAATGAGCAGTTCTTC.

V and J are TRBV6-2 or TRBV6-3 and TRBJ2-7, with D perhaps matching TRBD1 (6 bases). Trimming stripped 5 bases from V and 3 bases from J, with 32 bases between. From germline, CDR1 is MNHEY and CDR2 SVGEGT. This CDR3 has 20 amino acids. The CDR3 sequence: CASSPKFFDRPVFGYYEQYF. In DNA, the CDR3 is TGTGCCAGCAGTCCAAAATTTTTCGACAGGCCGGTCTTTGGGTACTACGAGCAGTACTTC.

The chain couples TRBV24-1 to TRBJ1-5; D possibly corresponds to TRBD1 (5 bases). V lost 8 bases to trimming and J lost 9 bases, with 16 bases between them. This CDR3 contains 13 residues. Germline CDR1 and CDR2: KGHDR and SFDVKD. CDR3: CATKGERARPQHF. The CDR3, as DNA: TGTGCCACCAAAGGGGAGCGGGCTCGGCCCCAGCATTTT.

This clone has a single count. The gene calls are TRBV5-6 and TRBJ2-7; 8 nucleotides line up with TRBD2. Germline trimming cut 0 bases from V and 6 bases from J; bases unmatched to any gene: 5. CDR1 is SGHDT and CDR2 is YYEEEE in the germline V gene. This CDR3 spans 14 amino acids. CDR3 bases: TGTGCCAGCAGCTTGGCCGGAACTAGCGGCGAGCAGTACTTC. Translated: CASSLAGTSGEQYF.

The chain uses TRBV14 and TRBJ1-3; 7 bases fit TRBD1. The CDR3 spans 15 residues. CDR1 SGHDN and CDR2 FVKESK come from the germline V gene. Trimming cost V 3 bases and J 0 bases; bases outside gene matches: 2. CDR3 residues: CASSQGQSSGNTIYF. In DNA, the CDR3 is TGTGCCAGCAGCCAGGGACAGTCCTCTGGAAACACCATATATTTT.

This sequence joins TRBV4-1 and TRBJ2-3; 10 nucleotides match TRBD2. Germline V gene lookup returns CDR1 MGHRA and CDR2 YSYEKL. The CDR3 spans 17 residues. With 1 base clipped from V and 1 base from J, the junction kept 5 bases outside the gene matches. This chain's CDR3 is CASSQGRLAGGTDTQYF. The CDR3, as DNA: TGCGCCAGCAGCCAAGGACGGCTAGCGGGGGGCACAGATACGCAGTATTTT.

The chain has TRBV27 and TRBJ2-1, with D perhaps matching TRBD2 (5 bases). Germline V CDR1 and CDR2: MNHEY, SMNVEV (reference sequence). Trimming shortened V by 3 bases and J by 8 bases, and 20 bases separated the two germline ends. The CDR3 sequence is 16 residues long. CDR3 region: CASSFQSFPLGHEQFF. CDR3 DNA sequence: TGTGCCAGCAGTTTCCAAAGTTTTCCACTAGGACATGAGCAGTTCTTC.

This CDR3 reads CSASGGPRPQHF. As DNA, the CDR3 is TGCAGTGCTAGTGGGGGCCCAAGGCCCCAGCATTTT. The chain is built from TRBV20-1 and TRBJ1-5, with a weak D call TRBD1 (6 bases). V was pared by 3 bases and J by 9 bases, with 12 bases between. CDR3 size: 12 residues. The germline V gene has CDR1 DFQATT and CDR2 SNEGSKA (reference sequence).

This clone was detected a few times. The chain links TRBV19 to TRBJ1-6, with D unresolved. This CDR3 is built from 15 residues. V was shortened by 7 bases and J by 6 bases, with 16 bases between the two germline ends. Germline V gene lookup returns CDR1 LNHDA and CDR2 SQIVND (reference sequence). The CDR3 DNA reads TGTGCCAGTAACACCGACCCGCGAGGTAATTCACCCCTCCACTTT. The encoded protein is CASNTDPRGNSPLHF. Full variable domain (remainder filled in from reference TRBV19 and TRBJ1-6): DGGITQSPKYLFRKEGQNVTLSCEQNLNHDAMYWYRQDPGQGLRLIYYSQIVNDFQKGDIAEGYSVSREKKESFPLTVTSAQKNPTAFYLCASNTDPRGNSPLHFGNGTRLTVT.

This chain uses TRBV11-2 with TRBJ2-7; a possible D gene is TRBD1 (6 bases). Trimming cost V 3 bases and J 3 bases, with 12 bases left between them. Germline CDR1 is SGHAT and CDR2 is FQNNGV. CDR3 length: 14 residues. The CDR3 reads CASSLRRGFYEQYF. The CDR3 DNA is TGTGCCAGCAGCTTGCGAAGGGGGTTCTACGAGCAGTACTTC.

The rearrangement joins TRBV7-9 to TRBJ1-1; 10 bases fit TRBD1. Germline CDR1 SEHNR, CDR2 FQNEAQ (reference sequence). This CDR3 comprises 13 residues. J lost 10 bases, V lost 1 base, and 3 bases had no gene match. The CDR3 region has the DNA TGTGCCAGCAGCTTAGGGGACAGGGGACGAGCTTTCTTT. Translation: CASSLGDRGRAFF.

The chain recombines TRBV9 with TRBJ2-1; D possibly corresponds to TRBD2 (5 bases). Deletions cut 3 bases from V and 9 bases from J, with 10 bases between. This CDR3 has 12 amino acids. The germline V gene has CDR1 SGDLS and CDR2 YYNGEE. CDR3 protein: CASSDLEAEQFF. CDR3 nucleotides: TGTGCCAGCAGCGACTTGGAGGCTGAGCAGTTCTTC.

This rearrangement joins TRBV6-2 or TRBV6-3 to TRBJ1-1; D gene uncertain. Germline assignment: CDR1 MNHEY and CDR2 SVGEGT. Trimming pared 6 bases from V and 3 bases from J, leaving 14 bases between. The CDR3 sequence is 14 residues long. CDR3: CASSWPGVDTEAFF. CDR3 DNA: TGTGCCAGCAGCTGGCCCGGGGTAGACACTGAAGCTTTCTTT.